Below are 6 T cell receptor beta chains sequenced from a single sample in a study of shared clonotypes between healthy human individuals. Method: immunoSEQ multiplex PCR; TCRdb's copy keeps in-frame clones and lacks some. The sample lists roughly 2 million clones; approximately 95% were seen once. Sample: naive CD4+ T cells sorted from blood. Subset denoted: CD45RA+ positively selected. The receptors derive from a man between 18 and 35 years old in good health.

The chain is built from TRBV10-3 and TRBJ2-3; the D gene is possibly TRBD2 (6 bases). Germline V lookup: CDR1 ENHRY, CDR2 SYGVKD. V lost 2 bases and J lost 4, with 13 bases in between. This CDR3 is 15 amino acids long. CDR3 residues: CAISEGGAMADTQYF. CDR3 in DNA: TGTGCCATCAGTGAGGGCGGGGCAATGGCAGATACGCAGTATTTT.

The V call is TRBV7-2, the J call TRBJ2-7, with 7 positions matching TRBD1. Germline CDR1 is SGHTA and CDR2 is FQGNSA. V lost 4 bases and J lost 2; bases outside the gene matches: 8. The CDR3 length is 15 residues. The chain's CDR3 is CASSSDRWQTYEQYF. In DNA form, the CDR3 reads TGTGCCAGCAGCTCGGACAGGTGGCAGACCTACGAGCAGTACTTC.

The chain uses TRBV7-9 and TRBJ2-7, with D possibly being TRBD1 (6 bases). The CDR3 spans 13 residues. V was pared by 5 bases and J by 3 bases, with 11 bases between. Germline V lookup: CDR1 SEHNR, CDR2 FQNEAQ (reference sequence). CDR3 nucleotides: TGTGCCAGCAGCCCCGGGACACACTACGAGCAGTACTTC. Amino acid sequence: CASSPGTHYEQYF.

J is TRBJ2-2 and V is TRBV5-1; perhaps TRBD2 as D (6 bases). With 4 bases removed from V and 10 bases from J, the gap between germline ends came to 17 bases. Germline V gene data show CDR1 as SGHRS and CDR2 as YFSETQ. The CDR3 is 14 residues long. The CDR3 sequence: CASSVGGMGEELFF. The CDR3 nucleotides are TGCGCCAGCAGCGTAGGCGGGATGGGAGAGGAGCTGTTTTTT. The full variable domain, its missing parts supplied by reference TRBV5-1 and TRBJ2-2, is KAGVTQTPRYLIKTRGQQVTLSCSPISGHRSVSWYQQTPGQGLQFLFEYFSETQRNKGNFPGRFSGRQFSNSRSEMNVSTLELGDSALYLCASSVGGMGEELFFGEGSRLTVL.

The chain combines TRBV18 with TRBJ1-5; the match to TRBD1 covers 8 bases. This CDR3 is built from 14 residues. Germline loops: CDR1 KGHSH, CDR2 LQKENI. V lost 5 bases to trimming and J lost 7 bases; unmatched junction nucleotides: 7. CDR3 sequence reads: CASSSGQGGQPQHF. In DNA form, the CDR3 reads TGTGCCAGCTCATCTGGACAGGGTGGGCAGCCCCAGCATTTT.

The V gene is TRBV2, the J gene TRBJ2-2, with 9 bases lining up with TRBD1. This CDR3 is built from 14 residues. Germline V CDR1 and CDR2: SNHLY, FYNNEI. J lost 6 bases, V lost 4 bases, and 3 bases had no gene match. The CDR3 reads CASSGRTGAGELFF. The CDR3, as DNA: TGTGCCAGCAGTGGACGGACAGGGGCCGGGGAGCTGTTTTTT.